The next 7 T cell receptor beta chains were all read from a single sample in a study of blood T cell repertoires in COVID-19. TCRdb keeps only in-frame clones here, not all; method: immunoSEQ multiplex PCR. This sample has 50,000 to 60,000 clones, with roughly 86% found just once. Sequencing input: peripheral blood. These receptors originate from an elderly man with active or convalescent COVID-19.

The chain carries TRBV14 and TRBJ2-7; TRBD1 agrees at 9 bases. The germline V gene encodes CDR1 SGHDN and CDR2 FVKESK. CDR3 length: 16 residues. With V trimmed by 1 base and J by 2 bases, 6 bases remained unmatched. The CDR3 is CASSQGRGQGPYEQYF. The CDR3 DNA sequence: TGTGCCAGCAGCCAAGGTCGTGGACAGGGGCCCTACGAGCAGTACTTC.

As to this clone: This sample includes further DNA sequences coding for the same CDR3. The chain has TRBV12-3 or TRBV12-4 and TRBJ1-1; D is undetermined. The V end was cut by 3 bases, the J end by 1 base, with 6 bases between. This CDR3 region has 13 residues. The CDR3 sequence is CASSFGENTEAFF. The CDR3, as DNA: TGTGCCAGCAGTTTCGGTGAGAACACTGAAGCTTTCTTT.

The chain uses TRBV7-8 and TRBJ2-7; possible D gene TRBD1, 6 bases. Trimming cost V 7 bases and J 4 bases, with 20 bases left between them. Per the germline V gene, CDR1 is SGHVS and CDR2 is FQNEAQ. The CDR3 covers 15 residues. This CDR3 reads CASNAAGQGRYEQYF. The CDR3 nucleotides are TGTGCCAGCAATGCGGCCGGCCAGGGGAGATACGAGCAGTACTTC. The full variable domain, its missing parts supplied by reference TRBV7-8 and TRBJ2-7, is GAGVSQSPRYKVAKRGQDVALRCDPISGHVSLFWYQQALGQGPEFLTYFQNEAQLDKSGLPSDRFFAERPEGSVSTLKIQRTQQEDSAVYLCASNAAGQGRYEQYFGPGTRLTVT.

The chain carries TRBV7-8 and TRBJ1-5; D possibly corresponds to TRBD1 (6 bases). V was cut by 6 bases and J by 2 bases, with 11 bases left in between. CDR1 SGHVS and CDR2 FQNEAQ come from the germline V gene. This CDR3 region has 14 residues. DNA of the CDR3: TGTGCCAGCAGTTTGGGGGCGCGCAATCAGCCCCAGCATTTT. Translated: CASSLGARNQPQHF.

This clone appeared a single time. This chain uses TRBV19 with TRBJ1-3, with 8 bases matching TRBD1. Germline V lookup: CDR1 LNHDA, CDR2 SQIVND (reference sequence). J gave up 2 bases and V 4 bases, and 4 bases lay outside the gene matches. The CDR3 loop spans 15 amino acids. The CDR3 reads CASSNSDRAGNTIYF. The CDR3 region has the DNA TGTGCCAGTAGTAACTCGGACAGGGCTGGAAACACCATATATTTT.

The rearrangement joins TRBV7-2 to TRBJ1-2; TRBD1 aligns across 12 bases. Per germline, CDR1 SGHTA and CDR2 FQGNSA. Trimming cost V 5 bases and J 4 bases; bases outside gene matches: 11. The CDR3 covers 17 residues. CDR3 sequence: CASSLAGTGGYFYGYTF. The CDR3 coding sequence is TGTGCCAGCAGCCTTGCCGGGACAGGGGGCTATTTCTATGGCTACACCTTC.

The chain joins TRBV6-1 to TRBJ2-6, with D perhaps matching TRBD1 (5 bases). The germline CDR1 and CDR2 sequences are MNHNS and SASEGT. V was clipped by 4 bases and J by 0 bases, with 10 bases between them. The CDR3 has 16 residues. CDR3 DNA sequence: TGTGCCAGCAGTGTAACGACAGTCTCTGGGGCCAACGTCCTGACTTTC. It specifies CASSVTTVSGANVLTF.